This TCR beta chain comes out of a study of graft-versus-host responses after intestinal transplantation (dated by TCRdb to about 2021). The study in broad terms: Multivisceral, liver-intestinal, or isolated intestinal transplants were received by the recipients. All recipients received anti-thymocyte globulin induction followed by maintenance tacrolimus and steroids for three to four years. Donor T cell macrochimerism was defined as a peak of at least 4% donor T cells among recipient peripheral blood mononuclear cells. Alloreactive clones were identified by sequencing pre-transplant mixed lymphocyte reaction products and comparing these products with unstimulated pre-transplant donor and recipient T cells. Of the 20 to 25 intestinal transplant recipients enrolled in the cohort, one of whom was a retransplant, a few patients without pretransplant specimens were excluded. Rather than going through the commercial service, samples from three later patients were sequenced in-house on an Illumina MiSeq and processed with MiXCR. Bulk TCR-beta CDR3 sequencing was used to track graft-versus-host and host-versus-graft alloreactive T cell clones in the graft, circulation and bone marrow after intestinal transplantation. The study at large found these results: GvH clones were detected in recipient bone marrow, and some appeared earlier in ileal mucosa or blood, consistent with an intestinal mucosal origin. Early after transplant, declines in HvG clones were associated with peak levels of circulating GvH clones. The relatively low number and heterogeneity of intestinal transplant patients limited the conclusions. In patients with donor T cell macrochimerism, the allografts had high GvH to HvG T cell clonal ratios.

Per the germline V gene, SGHVS is the CDR1 and FNYEAQ is the CDR2. The V and J ends are trimmed by 3 bases and 3 bases, leaving 9 bases between them. The CDR3, from cysteine to phenylalanine, totals 14 residues. Only CDR3 DNA remains: 42 bases, in frame from the first base. Of note for this clone: Its antigen has not been determined. No much larger clone is present one base from it, and per-base qualities are unavailable.

Receptor amplification or capture employed the immunoSEQ multiplex PCR assay. For most patients, genomic DNA was isolated using the Qiagen DNeasy Blood and Tissue Kit and was shipped frozen to Adaptive Biotechnologies for TCR sequencing. Adaptive Biotechnologies carried out high-throughput TCR-beta CDR3 sequencing of genomic DNA for most patients. Concerning the study's data processing: TCR sequencing data were retrieved from Adaptive's ImmunoSEQ software for about 17 patients, whereas a few other patients were processed with MiXCR and VDJtools. To correct CD4 versus CD8 sorting errors, sequences present in both subsets at a frequency ratio below 5:1 were removed. Because the origin of CDR3 nucleotide sequences shared between donor and recipient could not be assigned, those sequences were removed. Alloreactive clones required at least 2-fold expansion over unstimulated cells and minimum CFSE-low frequency of 0.002% (template counts) or 0.001% (read counts). Clones were considered mappable if detected in sequenced pre-transplant spleen, lymph node, or MLR CFSE-low populations of the donor or recipient. Cumulative frequency of alloreactive clones was calculated as a percentage of all sequences weighted by copy number. The immuneACCESS repertoire file appears here via TCRdb, limited to in-frame rearrangements. These files lack a portion of the clones; in checked studies, under half of the deficit traces to unresolved V genes, and the cause of the others is not known. That table gives V, J and clone size, and the DNA gave D and trimming. The sample records over 40,000 clones, about 95% of which are singletons. Less than 0.65% of the sample lies in the top ten.

What this sample's time point label stands for: cells obtained before transplantation from donor or recipient. CD3+CD4+ and CD3+CD8+ populations were FACS-sorted from unstimulated pre-transplant donor and recipient cells taken from spleen or lymph nodes. The chain joins TRBV7-6 to TRBJ1-3; TRBD1 is perhaps the D gene, given 5 matching bases. This TCR was sampled from a human donor who was the organ donor for an intestinal transplant. Sample: unstimulated CD8+ T cells sorted from spleen or lymph node cells, taken before transplant. The nucleotide sequence is TGTGCCAGCAGCTTCAGGGTGGGTGGAAACACCATATATTTT. This gives the protein CASSFRVGGNTIYF.